Below are 11 T cell receptor beta chains sequenced from a single sample in a study of CD8+ T cells in alopecia areata. Extracted RNA was reverse transcribed, and the resulting cDNA served as sequencing template. Repertoires were generated with immunoSEQ multiplex PCR, while TCRdb's copy carries only in-frame clones and drops some. This sample shows roughly 110,000 clones and no singletons; roughly 21% rests with the ten largest. Sequencing was carried out using lesional skin. Receptors were obtained from a C3H/HeJ mouse with alopecia areata. This line is of MHC haplotype H2-k.

This clone was found a few times. Each gene name is a mouse one. Read data end 4 residues before the CDR3 end; the end is taken from the germline J gene. The chain joins TRBV16 to TRBJ2-1; 9 bases align to TRBD1. Germline values: CDR1 SGHSA, CDR2 FRNQAP. The CDR3 contains 16 residues. The ends lost 5 bases at V and 1 base at J; junction bases unmatched: 6. The DNA read from the CDR3 is TGTGCAAGCAGCGCCGGGACAGGGCAAAACTATGCT. Its translation is CASSAGTGQNYA. The whole CDR3 protein reads CASSAGTGQNYAEQFF. The full variable domain, rest sourced from reference TRBV16 and TRBJ2-1, is NAGVIQTPRHKVTGKGQEATLWCEPISGHSAVFWYRQTIVQGLEFLTYFRNQAPIDDSGMPKERFSAQMPNQSHSTLKIQSTQPQDSAVYLCASSAGTGQNYAEQFFGPGTRLTVL.

About this clone: Gene names are mouse gene names. Read data end 4 residues before the CDR3 end; the end is taken from the germline J gene. The rearrangement uses TRBV14 and TRBJ2-7; 8 nucleotides match TRBD2. The CDR3 runs to 15 residues. CDR1 is SGHDT and CDR2 is FRDEAV in the germline V gene. After removal of 2 bases from V and 2 bases from J, the junction contained 6 bases not matched to a gene. The covered CDR3 bases are TGTGCCAGCAGTTTAATCCCGGGACTGGCCTAT. It encodes CASSLIPGLAY. The full CDR3 is CASSLIPGLAYEQYF.

A few counts support this clone. The listed genes are named as in mouse. The read ends 4 residues early relative to the CDR3; the germline J gene fills the gap. The rearrangement uses TRBV13-3 and TRBJ2-4; 8 nucleotides match TRBD2. V was clipped by 6 bases and J by 3 bases; unmatched bases: 9. The CDR3 length is 15 residues. Germline CDR1 reads NNHDY; CDR2 reads SYVADS. The chain's CDR3 is CASNLGGWKQNTLYF. The part of the CDR3 DNA that was read is TGTGCCAGCAATCTGGGGGGATGGAAACAAAAC.

Notes on this clone: The genes are named according to mouse. The sequenced part of the CDR3 DNA is TGTGCCAGCAGTGATAAGGGGGACAGGGCTAGTGCAGAA. Its protein is CASSDKGDRASAE. Given in full, the CDR3 is CASSDKGDRASAETLYF. The J gene is TRBJ2-3, the V gene TRBV13-3; 9 nucleotides line up with TRBD1. The read finishes 4 residues shy of the CDR3 end, and the germline J gene is used to complete it. CDR1 is NNHDY and CDR2 is SYVADS in the germline V gene. After removal of 1 base from V and 0 bases from J, the junction contained 6 bases not matched to a gene. CDR3 length: 17 residues.

Of note for this clone: The genes are named according to mouse. The CDR3 goes on 4 residues after the read ends, and that part is filled in from the germline J gene. The V gene is TRBV13-3, the J gene TRBJ2-7, with 11 bases aligning to TRBD2. This CDR3 region has 14 residues. Per germline, CDR1 NNHDY and CDR2 SYVADS. CDR3: CASTPLGGRDEQYF. The part of the CDR3 DNA that was read is TGTGCCAGCACCCCACTGGGGGGGCGCGAT.

Notes on this clone: Gene names follow the mouse nomenclature. The sequenced fragment ends 4 residues before the CDR3 boundary, so the rest is inferred from the germline J gene. The V gene is TRBV13-3, the J gene TRBJ1-1; 9 nucleotides line up with TRBD1. This CDR3 is 15 amino acids long. The germline gives CDR1 NNHDY, CDR2 SYVADS. The CDR3 bases that were read are TGTGCCAGCAGCGACTCCGGGACAGGGAGAGGA. This gives the protein CASSDSGTGRG. The full CDR3 sequence reads CASSDSGTGRGEVFF.

This clone was counted a few times. These gene names are mouse names. The CDR3 end is not reached by the read, which stops 4 residues before it; the germline J gene fills it in. The J gene is TRBJ2-7, the V gene TRBV13-2, with a weak D call TRBD2 (6 bases). Germline CDR1 reads NNHNN; CDR2 reads SYGAGS (reference sequence). This CDR3 has 15 residues. Trimming stripped 2 bases from V and 3 bases from J, with 15 bases between. The CDR3 DNA, read in part, is TGTGCCAGCGGTGACCAGACTGGAAAGGTCTAT. Amino acids: CASGDQTGKVY. The entire CDR3 protein reads CASGDQTGKVYEQYF.

With regard to this clone: Gene labels here are mouse ones. The read is 4 residues too short to cover the CDR3 end, so that end is filled in from the germline J gene. V gene TRBV13-3 combines with J gene TRBJ2-7; 8 bases match TRBD1. The CDR3 spans 13 residues. The germline CDR1 and CDR2 sequences are NNHDY and SYVADS. CDR3: CASTRAGGDEQYF. The covered CDR3 bases are TGTGCCAGCACCAGAGCAGGGGGCGAT.

This clone was seen only a few times. The listed TCRdb protein conflicts with the DNA translation at residue 13, and the protein shown is translated directly from the DNA. Gene names follow the mouse nomenclature. With the read ending 3 residues before the CDR3 end, the germline J gene is used to fill in that end. The chain has TRBV1 and TRBJ1-6; the D gene is possibly TRBD1 (6 bases). TRBJ1-6 is an open reading frame whose function is uncertain. With 0 bases removed from V and 6 bases from J, the gap between germline ends came to 12 bases. The germline gives CDR1 NSQYPW, CDR2 LRSPGD (reference sequence). This CDR3 has 16 amino acids. The CDR3 bases that were read are TGCACCTGCAGTGCAGAAACAGGGTACCTTAATTCGCCC. It encodes CTCSAETGYLNSP. The whole CDR3 is CTCSAETGYLNSPLYF.

This clone was detected a few times. These gene names are mouse names. The read halts 4 residues ahead of the CDR3 end, with the missing end drawn from the germline J gene. The chain uses TRBV13-3 and TRBJ2-5, with 7 bases that match TRBD2. CDR1 is NNHDY and CDR2 is SYVADS in the germline V gene. The CDR3 loop spans 13 amino acids. The CDR3 loop reads CASRGLMWDTQYF. The CDR3 bases that were read are TGTGCCAGCAGGGGACTGATGTGGGAC.

In regard to this clone: These gene names are mouse names. The read finishes 4 residues shy of the CDR3 end, and the germline J gene is used to complete it. This chain uses TRBV19 with TRBJ2-7; weak D call: TRBD1 (6 bases). Germline assignment: CDR1 FNHDT and CDR2 SITEND (reference sequence). The CDR3 is 13 residues long. The CDR3 sequence is CASSIYRVYEQYF. CDR3 bases read: TGTGCCAGCAGTATCTACAGGGTTTAT.